The 2 T cell receptor beta chains presented below share a single source sample, sequenced in a study of identical twins. From the 5' RACE reads, TCRdb called clonotypes with MiXCR, one entry per CDR3 protein. The data contain some 500,000 distinct CDR3 sequences, over 11% of them seen just once; the ten biggest clones take up more than 0.8%. These data were likewise used in another study, on yellow fever vaccine responses in identical twins.

Sequenced sample: CD4+ T cells sorted from blood. The origin of the receptors is a woman between 18 and 29 years old in good health.

This clonotype was counted many times. The chain links TRBV6-1 to TRBJ2-2; 9 nucleotides line up with TRBD2. The CDR3 has 14 amino acids. Germline CDR1 is MNHNS and CDR2 is SASEGT. Unmatched junction bases numbered 4, after V lost 7 bases and J lost 4 bases. CDR3 DNA: TGTGCCAGCAAACGGGGACTAGCCACCGGGGAGCTGTTTTTT. Translated, it gives CASKRGLATGELFF.

The chain carries TRBV11-3 and TRBJ2-3; D ambiguous. The germline gives CDR1 SGHNT, CDR2 YENEEA. Trimming cost V 2 bases and J 4 bases, with 13 bases left between them. The CDR3 totals 15 residues. CDR3 DNA sequence: TGTGCCAGCAGCTTAAACGATGCGGCCCCAGATACGCAGTATTTT. As protein: CASSLNDAAPDTQYF.